The next 25 T cell receptor beta chains were all read from a single sample in a study of blood T cell repertoires in COVID-19. Sequenced by immunoSEQ multiplex PCR; TCRdb stores in-frame clones only, minus some. The sample has around 140,000 clones, 65% to 85% seen once; the top ten hold 4%. Material for sequencing was peripheral blood. The source is a woman between 55 and 75 years old with acute or convalescent COVID-19.

The chain combines TRBV10-3 with TRBJ2-1; 12 nucleotides align to TRBD2. Germline V gene data show CDR1 as ENHRY and CDR2 as SYGVKD. CDR3 size: 17 residues. The V gene end was trimmed by 0 bases and the J gene end by 8 bases; junction bases not matched to a gene: 8. The chain's CDR3 is CAISESRTSGMGDEQFF. CDR3 coding DNA: TGTGCCATCAGTGAGTCGAGGACTAGCGGGATGGGGGATGAGCAGTTCTTC.

The chain links TRBV2 to TRBJ1-6, with D tentatively TRBD1 (5 bases). This CDR3 has 14 amino acids. Germline CDR1 is SNHLY and CDR2 is FYNNEI. The V gene lost 5 bases and the J gene lost 2 bases, with 7 bases spanning the gap. The CDR3 DNA sequence: TGTGCCAGCAGTCAGGGTGCCTATAATTCACCCCTCCACTTT. Protein sequence: CASSQGAYNSPLHF.

To note about this clone: The same CDR3 is also encoded by other DNA sequences in this sample. The chain combines TRBV27 with TRBJ2-7, with D unresolved. V shed 1 base and J shed 3 bases, with 7 bases lying between them. The CDR3 length is 13 residues. Germline values: CDR1 MNHEY, CDR2 SMNVEV (reference sequence). The CDR3: CASSLYGGYEQYF. The CDR3 coding sequence is TGTGCCAGCAGTTTATATGGCGGCTACGAGCAGTACTTC.

The genes are TRBV12-3 or TRBV12-4 and TRBJ1-6; D remains ambiguous. The CDR3 consists of 11 residues. Deletions cut 5 bases from V and 9 bases from J, with 5 bases between. For the CDR3, the DNA is TGTGCCAGCAGTCCCGGTTCACCCCTCCACTTT. This encodes CASSPGSPLHF.

This clone was seen only once. The gene calls are TRBV28 and TRBJ2-3; 10 nucleotides line up with TRBD2. J gave up 0 bases and V 3 bases, and 9 bases lay outside the gene matches. Germline loops: CDR1 MDHEN, CDR2 SYDVKM. This CDR3 region has 18 residues. CDR3 sequence (DNA): TGTGCCAGCAGTTTTCAGACGGGACTAGCGATTAGCACAGATACGCAGTATTTT. It translates to CASSFQTGLAISTDTQYF.

The chain recombines TRBV28 with TRBJ2-7, with D possibly TRBD1 on 5 matching bases. The CDR3 is 16 residues long. Trimming removed 2 bases from V and 2 bases from J, with 16 bases in between. Germline CDR1 is MDHEN and CDR2 is SYDVKM. CDR3 coding DNA: TGTGCCAGCAGTTTAGGGCAGGGTTGGGATACCTACGAGCAGTACTTC. Amino acids: CASSLGQGWDTYEQYF. Together with reference TRBV28 and TRBJ2-7, the CDR3 gives the full variable domain: DVKVTQSSRYLVKRTGEKVFLECVQDMDHENMFWYRQDPGLGLRLIYFSYDVKMKEKGDIPEGYSVSREKKERFSLILESASTNQTSMYLCASSLGQGWDTYEQYFGPGTRLTVT.

In this sample, this clone turned up once. The J gene is TRBJ1-5, the V gene TRBV28; D is unresolved. From germline, CDR1 is MDHEN and CDR2 SYDVKM. This CDR3 comprises 15 residues. Trimming took off 1 base at V and 7 bases at J, with 14 bases between the two ends. Here the CDR3 reads CASSLSGFPVQPQHF. The CDR3 bases are TGTGCCAGCAGTTTATCAGGATTTCCGGTGCAGCCCCAGCATTTT.

The V and J genes are TRBV5-6 and TRBJ1-2; no clear D gene. Germline values: CDR1 SGHDT, CDR2 YYEEEE. The CDR3 runs to 13 residues. V was trimmed by 0 bases and J by 8 bases, leaving 11 bases between them. CDR3 coding DNA: TGTGCCAGCAGCTTGGTGAGGGAGGGAGGCTACACCTTC. It is translated as CASSLVREGGYTF.

V gene TRBV6-5 combines with J gene TRBJ1-4; D gene unclear. V lost 0 bases, J lost 8 bases, and 7 bases lay in between. The CDR3 length is 13 residues. Per germline, CDR1 MNHEY and CDR2 SVGAGI. The DNA for the CDR3 is TGTGCCAGCAGTTACTCGGGAGGGGAAAAACTGTTTTTT. Residues: CASSYSGGEKLFF.

This clone has just one count. The rearrangement uses TRBV18 and TRBJ1-6; D not certain. Per germline, CDR1 KGHSH and CDR2 LQKENI. Trimming removed 3 bases from V and 7 bases from J, with 7 bases in between. CDR3 length equals 13 residues. The CDR3 DNA reads TGTGCCAGCTCACCCGACTCGAATTCACCCCTCCACTTT. Its translation: CASSPDSNSPLHF.

The gene calls are TRBV30 and TRBJ1-5, with a weak D call TRBD1 (5 bases). Per the germline V gene, CDR1 is GTSNPN and CDR2 is SVGIG (reference sequence). Trimming stripped 5 bases from V and 3 bases from J, with 17 bases between. This CDR3 comprises 15 residues. CDR3 loop: CAWDTGTFSNQPQHF. The CDR3 DNA reads TGTGCCTGGGATACCGGGACTTTTTCCAATCAGCCCCAGCATTTT.

This clone was detected once. The chain employs TRBV7-9 and TRBJ1-1; TRBD1 aligns across 7 bases. V gave up 3 bases and J gave up 6 bases; unmatched junction bases: 10. Germline V CDR1 and CDR2: SEHNR, FQNEAQ (reference sequence). The CDR3 contains 15 residues. The CDR3 bases are TGTGCCAGCAGCTTGGAACCCATACAGGGGTCTGAAGCTTTCTTT. It is translated as CASSLEPIQGSEAFF.

This chain uses TRBV28 with TRBJ1-1; 8 nucleotides line up with TRBD1. The CDR3 is 17 amino acids. Germline CDR1 is MDHEN and CDR2 is SYDVKM. With 5 bases clipped from V and 5 bases from J, the junction kept 16 bases outside the gene matches. This CDR3 is CASSLYNADREGTEAFF. In DNA, the CDR3 is TGTGCCAGCAGTCTCTACAACGCGGACAGGGAGGGGACTGAAGCTTTCTTT.

The V call is TRBV3-1 (or the pseudogene TRBV3-2), the J call TRBJ2-1; 7 bases fit TRBD1. From germline, CDR1 is LGHDT and CDR2 YNNKEL (reference sequence). V was pared by 0 bases and J by 7 bases, with 9 bases of the junction left unmatched. The length of the CDR3 is 16 residues. The CDR3 DNA reads as TGTGCCAGCAGCCAAGATGATACGACAGGGTGGAATGAGCAGTTCTTC. Protein product: CASSQDDTTGWNEQFF.

The genes are TRBV25-1 and TRBJ1-2, with 7 positions matching TRBD1. The CDR3 loop spans 14 amino acids. J lost 4 bases, V lost 4 bases, and 6 bases had no gene match. The germline CDR1 and CDR2 sequences are MGHDK and SYGVNS. In nucleotides, the CDR3 is TGTGCCAGCAGTGCTAGGGGGCGAAGCTATGGCTACACCTTC. Amino acids: CASSARGRSYGYTF.

This rearrangement joins TRBV4-2 to TRBJ2-7; 13 nucleotides match TRBD2. From germline, CDR1 is LGHNA and CDR2 YNFKEQ. V trimming: 3 bases; J trimming: 7 bases; junction bases outside the gene matches: 6. The length of the CDR3 is 15 residues. As DNA, the CDR3 is TGTGCCAGCAGCCATACTAGCGGGAGGGCGGGGGAGCAGTACTTC. As protein: CASSHTSGRAGEQYF.

The chain employs TRBV25-1 and TRBJ2-2; no clear D gene. Per germline, CDR1 MGHDK and CDR2 SYGVNS. CDR3 length: 12 amino acids. V lost 7 bases and J 0 bases, leaving 3 bases between the germline ends. The CDR3 coding sequence is TGTGCCAGCACCTCGAACACCGGGGAGCTGTTTTTT. Translation: CASTSNTGELFF.

The rearrangement uses TRBV3-1 (or the pseudogene TRBV3-2) and TRBJ1-1, with a weak D call TRBD1 (6 bases). Deletions cut 1 base from V and 0 bases from J, with 9 bases between. This CDR3 has 15 amino acids. Germline CDR1 is LGHDT and CDR2 is YNNKEL (reference sequence). CDR3 residues: CASSQGGGMNTEAFF. CDR3 sequence (DNA): TGTGCCAGCAGCCAAGGGGGGGGCATGAACACTGAAGCTTTCTTT.

This clone was found once. The gene calls are TRBV30 and TRBJ2-1; TRBD2 matches at 8 bases. Trimming took 0 bases from V and 9 from J; bases not matched to a gene: 4. CDR1 and CDR2 (germline): GTSNPN, SVGIG (reference sequence). The CDR3 covers 13 residues. The DNA of the CDR3 is TGTGCCTGGAGTGTATCGGGGGGGAGTGAGCAGTTCTTC. It encodes CAWSVSGGSEQFF.

The chain carries TRBV6-5 and TRBJ1-1, with D uncertain. The CDR3 totals 16 residues. Germline V gives CDR1 MNHEY, CDR2 SVGAGI. Trimming removed 0 bases at V and 10 bases at J, with 21 bases between. CDR3 DNA sequence: TGTGCCAGCAGTTACTCGACTACGACCTCTCCTTCATCAGCTTTCTTT. This encodes CASSYSTTTSPSSAFF.

This rearrangement joins TRBV2 to TRBJ2-2; TRBD2 agrees at 16 bases. Losses at the gene ends were 6 bases for V and 7 bases for J; bases not matched to a gene: 2. The CDR3 totals 15 residues. Germline values: CDR1 SNHLY, CDR2 FYNNEI. CDR3 DNA sequence: TGTGCCAGCAGGGGACTAGCGGGAGGGATCGGGGAGCTGTTTTTT. It is translated as CASRGLAGGIGELFF.

This clone was recorded once. The V call is TRBV28, the J call TRBJ1-5; the D gene is possibly TRBD1 (5 bases). The CDR3 contains 15 residues. The germline gives CDR1 MDHEN, CDR2 SYDVKM. Trimming removed 2 bases from V and 7 bases from J, with 15 bases in between. The CDR3 bases are TGTGCCAGCAGTTTAGGGGGTGGGGGGGAGCAGCCCCAGCATTTT. It is translated as CASSLGGGGEQPQHF. The full variable domain, with the rest looked up from reference TRBV28 and TRBJ1-5, is DVKVTQSSRYLVKRTGEKVFLECVQDMDHENMFWYRQDPGLGLRLIYFSYDVKMKEKGDIPEGYSVSREKKERFSLILESASTNQTSMYLCASSLGGGGEQPQHFGDGTRLSIL.

A few counts support this clone. This sequence joins TRBV5-5 and TRBJ1-6; 9 nucleotides line up with TRBD1. Germline values: CDR1 SGHKS, CDR2 YYEKEE (reference sequence). This CDR3 is built from 15 residues. V lost 5 bases and J lost 6; bases outside the gene matches: 6. In DNA, the CDR3 is TGTGCCAGCAGGGGCGGACAGGGGTTTAATTCACCCCTCCACTTT. It is translated as CASRGGQGFNSPLHF.

The J gene is TRBJ1-2, the V gene TRBV2; D is possibly TRBD1 (5 bases). Germline loops: CDR1 SNHLY, CDR2 FYNNEI. Trimming pared 9 bases from V and 7 bases from J, leaving 12 bases between. CDR3 length: 11 amino acids. CDR3 protein: CASGAGIGYTF. Written as DNA, the CDR3 is TGTGCCAGTGGAGCAGGGATTGGCTACACCTTC.

This clone was observed once. V gene TRBV2 combines with J gene TRBJ1-4, with TRBD1 matching 9 bases. Unmatched junction bases numbered 15, after V lost 2 bases and J lost 8 bases. The CDR3 is 18 residues long. Per the germline V gene, CDR1 is SNHLY and CDR2 is FYNNEI. CDR3 in amino acids: CASSEPTLTGGGREKLFF. In DNA, the CDR3 is TGTGCCAGCAGTGAACCCACTCTAACAGGGGGCGGAAGAGAAAAACTGTTTTTT.